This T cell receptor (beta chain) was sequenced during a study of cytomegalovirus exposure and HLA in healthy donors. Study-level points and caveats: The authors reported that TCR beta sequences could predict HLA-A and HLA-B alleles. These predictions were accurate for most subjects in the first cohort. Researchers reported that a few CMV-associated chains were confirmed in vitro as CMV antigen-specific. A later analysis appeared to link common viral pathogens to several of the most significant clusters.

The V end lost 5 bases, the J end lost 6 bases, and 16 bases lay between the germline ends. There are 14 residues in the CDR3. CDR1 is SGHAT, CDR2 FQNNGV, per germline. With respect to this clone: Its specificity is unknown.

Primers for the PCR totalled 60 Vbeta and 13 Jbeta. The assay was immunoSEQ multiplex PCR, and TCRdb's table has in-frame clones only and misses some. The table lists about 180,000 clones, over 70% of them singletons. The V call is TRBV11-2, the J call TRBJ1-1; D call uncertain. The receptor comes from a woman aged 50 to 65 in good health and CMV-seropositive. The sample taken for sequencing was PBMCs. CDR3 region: CASSPTGLAAEAFF. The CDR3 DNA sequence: TGTGCCAGCAGCCCCACCGGACTGGCAGCTGAAGCTTTCTTT.